This T cell receptor beta chain was sequenced during a study of T-cell memory formation after mild COVID-19. Study-wide results and caveats: Prior to infection, memory already included some responding clones, suggesting cross-reactive memory joined.

It was 5'RACE with constant-segment primers that produced the TCR alpha and TCR beta cDNA libraries, which carried sample barcodes and UMIs. TCRdb reprocessed the 5' RACE reads with MiXCR, giving one entry per CDR3 protein. The table has a few hundred thousand distinct CDR3 sequences, 8% to 9% seen once. In germline, CDR1 is LNHDA, CDR2 SQIVND (reference sequence). This CDR3 is built from 16 residues. Between the trimmed V and J ends, which lost 4 bases and 1 base, there was a span of 13 bases. This clonotype has more than one count but fewer than ten. Its antigen is not identified. This clonotype originated in a man between 18 and 35 years old who had mild COVID-19 (a few samples of this study predate the infection). Cell type and time point are not known. The chain joins TRBV19 to TRBJ2-2, with D maybe TRBD1 (5 bases). The specimen sequenced was PBMCs or a T cell subset sorted from them (not recorded which). The CDR3 DNA follows: TGTGCCAGTAGTACTATCCTGGGGCTGAACACCGGGGAGCTGTTTTTT. It translates to CASSTILGLNTGELFF.